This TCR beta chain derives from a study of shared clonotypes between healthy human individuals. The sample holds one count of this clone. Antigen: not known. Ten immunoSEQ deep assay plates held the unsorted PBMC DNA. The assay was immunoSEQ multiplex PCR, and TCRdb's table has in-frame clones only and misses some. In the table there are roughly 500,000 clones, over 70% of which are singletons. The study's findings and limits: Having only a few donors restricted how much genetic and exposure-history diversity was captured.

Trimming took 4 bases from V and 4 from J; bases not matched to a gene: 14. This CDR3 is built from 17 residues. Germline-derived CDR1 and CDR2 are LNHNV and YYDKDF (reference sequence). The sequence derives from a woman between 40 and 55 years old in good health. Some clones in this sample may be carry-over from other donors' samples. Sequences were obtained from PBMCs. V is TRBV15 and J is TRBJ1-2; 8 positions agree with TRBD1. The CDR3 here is CATSKGTGRSAPYGYTF. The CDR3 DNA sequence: TGTGCCACCAGCAAAGGGACAGGCCGATCCGCCCCCTATGGCTACACCTTC.